The rows below give T cell receptor beta chains drawn from one sample of a study of T cells in Graves' hyperthyroidism and ophthalmopathy. TCRdb reanalysed the multiplex PCR reads using MiXCR and keeps one entry per CDR3 protein. Of 550,000 to 800,000 distinct CDR3 sequences detected, about 15% appear once; the ten largest clones hold about 8.4%. The sample comprised blood. Source of these receptors: a man aged 18-30 years with Graves' hyperthyroidism. The CDR3 runs from the conserved cysteine through the conserved F or W. D genes are given only for firm matches. Expanded clones get a size class; other rows say once, few or many, or leave the size out.

j_call | clone_size | d_call | v_call | cdr3_aa
TRBJ2-7 | many | - | TRBV11-2 | CASSKPDSSYEQYF
TRBJ2-3 | - | - | TRBV7-9 | CASRRGSLTDTQYF
TRBJ2-3 | many | - | TRBV13 | CASSLGKAGSTDTQYF
TRBJ1-3 | few | - | TRBV29-1 | CSVEGKRAGTGNTIYF
TRBJ2-2 | few | TRBD2 | TRBV4-3 | CASSHPTSGGEDTGELFF
TRBJ1-4 | - | - | TRBV5-1 | CASSLDPGPINANEKLFF
TRBJ2-5 | - | TRBD1 | TRBV6-5 | CASSYGTGVGETQYF
TRBJ1-2 | few | - | TRBV10-3 | CATSNPPTGLNYGYTF
TRBJ2-7 | many | TRBD1 | TRBV30 | CAWSAGTGAYYEQYF
TRBJ2-4 | - | - | TRBV3-1 | CQGAGFSSNIQYF
TRBJ2-2 | few | - | TRBV12-3/TRBV12-4 | CASSLEAAAGELFF
TRBJ2-5 | few | TRBD1 | TRBV4-1 | CASSQDATGGPFNQETQYF
TRBJ1-3 | few | - | TRBV14 | CASSQVAFATIYF
TRBJ2-1 | few | TRBD2 | TRBV5-6 | CASSSGLAGGVRGNEQFF
TRBJ2-1 | - | - | TRBV27 | CASSRGLFSSYNEQFF
TRBJ1-1 | - | - | TRBV7-2 | CASSGAMNTEAFF
TRBJ2-7 | few | - | TRBV2 | CASSLFLTGTLTYEQYF
TRBJ2-5 | many | TRBD1 | TRBV29-1 | CSASPGGQETQYF
TRBJ2-3 | few | - | TRBV29-1 | CSGGGGPTDTQYF
TRBJ1-5 | - | TRBD1 | TRBV19 | CASIPYRGSLQPQHF
TRBJ2-1 | few | - | TRBV5-1 | CASSLPSPGLNNEQFF
TRBJ2-7 | - | - | TRBV28 | CASSFGGTQNYEQYF
TRBJ2-1 | - | TRBD1 | TRBV29-1 | CSVYRDRVGNEQFF
TRBJ2-7 | - | TRBD2 | TRBV27 | CASSDGTSGTYEQYF
TRBJ2-2 | - | TRBD1 | TRBV4-1 | CASSQGTGPGELFF
TRBJ1-2 | few | TRBD1 | TRBV6-1 | CASSEAGQGGYTF
TRBJ1-1 | many | - | TRBV6-1 | CASSELGGMNTEAFF
TRBJ1-2 | few | - | TRBV7-9 | CASSFSGGHANYGYTF
TRBJ2-1 | - | - | TRBV9 | CASSVFNFGSEQFF
TRBJ2-1 | once | TRBD2 | TRBV6-2/TRBV6-3 | CASSYLRGGYNEQFF
TRBJ2-5 | many | - | TRBV29-1 | CSVASGAQYF
TRBJ2-3 | few | TRBD2 | TRBV20-1 | CSASISGGSTDTQYF
TRBJ1-5 | many | - | TRBV6-1 | CASRVTGGRQPQHF
TRBJ2-7 | - | - | TRBV19 | CATTSAAGLGYEQYF
TRBJ2-7 | few | - | TRBV15 | CATSRATGEQYF
TRBJ2-2 | - | - | TRBV7-9 | CASSLHLQGTELFF
TRBJ2-7 | many | - | TRBV2 | CASSSPKEFGTYEQYF
TRBJ2-7 | - | TRBD1 | TRBV4-1 | CASSYRGSNGYEQYF
TRBJ2-1 | many | TRBD2 | TRBV12-3/TRBV12-4 | CASSRQAGAEQFF
TRBJ2-7 | many | TRBD2 | TRBV20-1 | CSAEGLAGVVYEQYF
TRBJ2-7 | few | - | TRBV7-2 | CASSLSRANEQYF
TRBJ2-7 | few | TRBD2 | TRBV6-5 | CASSYRSGRSYEQYF
TRBJ1-6 | - | TRBD1 | TRBV20-1 | CSAARGTALRKNSPLHF
TRBJ2-7 | - | - | TRBV28 | CASSLTGEGGEQYF
TRBJ2-4 | many | - | TRBV30 | CAYSPAKNIQYF
TRBJ1-1 | many | TRBD1 | TRBV7-2 | CASCRTGETEAFF
TRBJ1-6 | few | - | TRBV28 | CASSLNRLSSYNSPLHF
TRBJ2-3 | few | TRBD2 | TRBV5-1 | CASSLGTSGSPTDTQYF
TRBJ1-2 | many | - | TRBV20-1 | CSALDWRGYGYTF
TRBJ2-7 | - | - | TRBV5-1 | CASNQESSYEQYF
TRBJ2-1 | once | TRBD1 | TRBV6-5 | CASSYDRVRDEQFF
TRBJ2-1 | few | TRBD2 | TRBV19 | CASSIKGTSGSEQFF
TRBJ1-5 | few | - | TRBV6-1 | CASGTGNNQPQHF
TRBJ2-7 | few | - | TRBV27 | CASAIGGAREQYF